Here is one T cell receptor beta chain with its context. Only in-frame clones appear in the TCRdb table, and some are missing; sequencing was by immunoSEQ multiplex PCR. The sample consists of 150,000 to 200,000 clones, around 94% of them appearing once. This record belongs to a study of control samples from healthy donors and cancer patients. Sequencing used blood. This sequence was found in a man aged 25-45 years in good health.

CDR3 nucleotide sequence: TGTGCCAGCAGCTTAGGGACAGGGGGCGGCTTAAGGGGCTACACCTTC. This encodes CASSLGTGGGLRGYTF. This sequence joins TRBV7-6 and TRBJ1-2; 11 bases fit TRBD1. CDR3 length: 16 amino acids. Germline V lookup: CDR1 SGHVS, CDR2 FNYEAQ. The V gene end was trimmed by 1 base and the J gene end by 8 bases; junction bases not matched to a gene: 9.